These 13 T cell receptor beta chains were sequenced from one sample in a study of regulatory T cells in long-lasting Graves disease. Investigators prepared the TCR beta libraries by applying iRepertoire HTBI primers and Arm-PCR of CDR3 regions. MiXCR, run by TCRdb on the multiplex PCR reads, gives a single entry per CDR3 protein. The sample lists under 300,000 distinct CDR3 sequences, 20% occurring once. The time point: newly diagnosed GD, antithyroid drugs for less than 3 months. PBMC RNA was the source of the TCR library. The source material was peripheral blood mononuclear cells (PBMCs), sampled at new diagnosis, from a patient treated with antithyroid drugs. These receptors were obtained from a female donor with Graves disease.

The chain recombines TRBV3-2 with TRBJ2-1; TRBD2, the table's D call, was not compared with the DNA. TRBV3-2 counts as a pseudogene. The CDR3 runs to 18 residues. The CDR3 DNA is TGTGCCAGCAGCCATGGGACTAGCTCCTCTGGGGAGTACAATGAGCAGTTCTTC. It codes for CASSHGTSSSGEYNEQFF.

This clonotype has only a few counts. The chain employs TRBV19 and TRBJ2-7; D gene uncertain. Germline assignment: CDR1 LNHDA and CDR2 SQIVND (reference sequence). This CDR3 is 14 amino acids long. V dropped 7 bases and J dropped 0 bases, with 13 bases sitting between them. The CDR3 protein is CASKVAVSSYEQYF. The CDR3 DNA reads as TGTGCCAGTAAGGTCGCAGTAAGCTCCTACGAGCAGTACTTC.

The chain carries TRBV2 and TRBJ2-5, with D maybe TRBD1 (5 bases). This CDR3 has 14 amino acids. The germline CDR1 and CDR2 sequences are SNHLY and FYNNEI. V gave up 3 bases and J gave up 5 bases, with 13 bases separating them. CDR3 DNA: TGTGCCAGCAGTGACAGGGATATTAGGGAGACCCAGTACTTC. This sequence encodes CASSDRDIRETQYF.

This clonotype has just one count. The chain combines TRBV20-1 with TRBJ1-1; D not certain. Trimming removed 4 bases at V and 0 bases at J, with 9 bases between. The CDR3 covers 13 residues. Germline-derived CDR1 and CDR2 are DFQATT and SNEGSKA (reference sequence). For the CDR3, the DNA is TGCAGTGCTATTGAAACGTTGAACACTGAAGCTTTCTTT. Its protein product is CSAIETLNTEAFF.

This clonotype was observed a few times. A far larger clone is one base from this, pointing to a likely read error. The rearrangement uses TRBV3-1 and TRBJ2-1; D might be TRBD2 (5 bases). CDR3 length: 15 amino acids. CDR1 LGHDT and CDR2 YNNKEL come from the germline V gene (reference sequence). The V end lost 1 base, the J end lost 10 bases, and 17 bases lay between the germline ends. This chain's CDR3 is CASSQARGRSSEQFF. CDR3 nucleotides: TGTGCCAGCAGCCAAGCACGGGGTAGGTCGTCCGAGCAGTTCTTC.

This chain joins TRBV19 and TRBJ2-1; perhaps D is TRBD1 or TRBD2 (5 bases each). The CDR3 is 14 residues long. The germline V gene encodes CDR1 LNHDA and CDR2 SQIVND (reference sequence). Deletions cut 8 bases from V and 4 bases from J, with 15 bases between. CDR3 amino acids: CASEAGAPYNEQFF. CDR3 nucleotides: TGTGCCAGTGAAGCCGGGGCGCCTTACAATGAGCAGTTCTTC.

The genes are TRBV4-1 and TRBJ2-4; 10 nucleotides agree with TRBD2. In germline, CDR1 is MGHRA, CDR2 YSYEKL. The CDR3 runs to 16 residues. J gave up 6 bases and V 0 bases, and 5 bases lay outside the gene matches. The DNA of the CDR3 is TGCGCCAGCAGCCAAGATCCGTCTAGCGGGAGAAACATTCAGTACTTC. Translated, it gives CASSQDPSSGRNIQYF.

V usage is TRBV7-9 and J usage is TRBJ1-5; D is undetermined. Germline V CDR1 and CDR2: SEHNR, FQNEAQ (reference sequence). Trimming pared 1 base from V and 4 bases from J, leaving 8 bases between. There are 14 residues in the CDR3. CDR3 loop: CASSLGLGNQPQHF. Written as DNA, the CDR3 is TGTGCCAGCAGCTTAGGGCTCGGGAATCAGCCCCAGCATTTT.

This clonotype was seen only a few times. V and J are TRBV7-6 and TRBJ2-7; no definite D call. In germline, CDR1 is SGHVS, CDR2 FNYEAQ. CDR3 length: 14 residues. With 5 bases removed from V and 4 bases from J, the gap between germline ends came to 15 bases. CDR3 nucleotide sequence: TGTGCCAGCAGCCCCAGGACGGAAGGATACGAGCAGTACTTC. Amino acids: CASSPRTEGYEQYF. The whole variable domain, remainder taken from reference TRBV7-6 and TRBJ2-7, is GAGVSQSPRYKVTKRGQDVALRCDPISGHVSLYWYRQALGQGPEFLTYFNYEAQQDKSGLPNDRFSAERPEGSISTLTIQRTEQRDSAMYRCASSPRTEGYEQYFGPGTRLTVT.

V usage is TRBV15 and J usage is TRBJ2-7; D ambiguous. The CDR3 is made up of 17 amino acids. Germline loops: CDR1 LNHNV, CDR2 YYDKDF (reference sequence). Deletions cut 0 bases from V and 1 base from J, with 16 bases between. This chain's CDR3 is CATSRDQFGWGSYEQYF. The DNA for the CDR3 is TGTGCCACCAGCAGAGATCAGTTCGGCTGGGGTTCCTACGAGCAGTACTTC. The full variable domain, in which reference TRBV15 and TRBJ2-7 provide the parts outside the CDR3, is DAMVIQNPRYQVTQFGKPVTLSCSQTLNHNVMYWYQQKSSQAPKLLFHYYDKDFNNEADTPDNFQSRRPNTSFCFLDIRSPGLGDTAMYLCATSRDQFGWGSYEQYFGPGTRLTVT.

The table lists this clonotype with many counts. The rearrangement joins TRBV18 to TRBJ2-2, with D unclear. CDR1 and CDR2 (germline): KGHSH, LQKENI. V was clipped by 3 bases and J by 1 base, with 6 bases between them. This CDR3 contains 14 residues. The CDR3 DNA reads as TGTGCCAGCTCACCGTCGGAGAACACCGGGGAGCTGTTTTTT. Amino acid sequence: CASSPSENTGELFF.

A note on this clonotype: A far larger clone is only one base removed, so a read error is likely. The gene calls are TRBV28 and TRBJ2-7, with TRBD2 matching over 13 bases. CDR3 size: 17 residues. With 6 bases clipped from V and 7 bases from J, the junction kept 15 bases outside the gene matches. CDR1 is MDHEN, CDR2 SYDVKM, per germline. The CDR3 coding sequence is TGTGCCAGCAGCCAAGAGGGACTAGCGGGGTTGTTGAATGAGCAGTACTTC. Encoded protein: CASSQEGLAGLLNEQYF.

V is TRBV7-2 and J is TRBJ2-6; D possibly uses TRBD1 or TRBD2 (5 bases each). With 1 base removed from V and 1 base from J, the gap between germline ends came to 17 bases. Germline lookup yields CDR1 SGHTA and CDR2 FQGNSA. The CDR3 is 19 amino acids. The CDR3 reads CASSLVAKTGGSGANVLTF. The CDR3 region has the DNA TGTGCCAGCAGCTTAGTAGCTAAAACTGGGGGATCTGGGGCCAACGTCCTGACTTTC.